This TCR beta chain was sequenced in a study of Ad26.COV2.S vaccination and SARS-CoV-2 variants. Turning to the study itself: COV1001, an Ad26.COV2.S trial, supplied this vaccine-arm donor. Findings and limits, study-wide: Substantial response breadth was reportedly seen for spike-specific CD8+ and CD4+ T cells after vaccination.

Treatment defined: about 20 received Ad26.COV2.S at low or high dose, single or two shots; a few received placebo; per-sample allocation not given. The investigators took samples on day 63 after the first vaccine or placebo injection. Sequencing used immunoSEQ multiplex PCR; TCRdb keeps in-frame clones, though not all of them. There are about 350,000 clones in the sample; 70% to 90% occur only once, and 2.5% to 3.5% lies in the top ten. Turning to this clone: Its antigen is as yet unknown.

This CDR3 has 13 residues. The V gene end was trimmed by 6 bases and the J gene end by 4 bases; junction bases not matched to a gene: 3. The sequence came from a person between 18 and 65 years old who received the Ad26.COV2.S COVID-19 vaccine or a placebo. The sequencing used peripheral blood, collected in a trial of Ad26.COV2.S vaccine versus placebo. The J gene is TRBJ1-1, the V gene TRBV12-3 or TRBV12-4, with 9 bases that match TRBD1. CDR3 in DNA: TGTGCCAGCAGCTGGGGACAGGGCACTGAAGCTTTCTTT. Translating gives CASSWGQGTEAFF.